This TCR beta chain was identified during a study of blood T cell repertoires in COVID-19. Across the study: Sources were T cells, B-cell-depleted T cells, or PBMCs; the material itself was cDNA or gDNA.

Profiling relied on immunoSEQ multiplex PCR, and the TCRdb table lists in-frame clones only, not all of them. The sample holds 88,000 or so clones, 85% to 90% seen once. This CDR3 contains 16 residues. Trimming took 3 bases from V and 5 from J; bases not matched to a gene: 6. The germline V gene has CDR1 MDHEN and CDR2 SYDVKM. The V call is TRBV28, the J call TRBJ2-3; 12 bases agree with TRBD2. Sequencing was performed on PBMCs or T cells enriched from blood (not recorded which). This sequence originates from a woman between 45 and 65 years old with acute COVID-19. CDR3 sequence reads: CASSFWTSGTVDTQYF. CDR3 nucleotide sequence: TGTGCCAGCAGTTTTTGGACTAGCGGGACGGTAGATACGCAGTATTTT.